Described below is a single T cell receptor (beta chain) sequence and its context. The method was immunoSEQ multiplex PCR; TCRdb's version includes in-frame clones alone and lacks a portion of them. Among approximately 360,000 clones listed, roughly 90% were seen once. The source of the sample is a study of blood T cell repertoires in COVID-19. V dropped 5 bases and J dropped 2; count of bases not matched to a gene: 3. The CDR3 contains 14 residues. Germline V CDR1 and CDR2: LGHDT, YNNKEL (reference sequence). Sample: peripheral blood. This clonotype originated in a man in his forties with acute or convalescent COVID-19. V usage is TRBV3-1 (or the pseudogene TRBV3-2) and J usage is TRBJ2-1, with TRBD2 matching over 7 bases. CDR3 sequence reads: CASSIRGAYNEQFF. CDR3 DNA: TGTGCCAGCAGCATCCGGGGGGCCTACAATGAGCAGTTCTTC.